The 14 T cell receptor beta chains presented below share a single source sample, sequenced in a study of low-dose radiotherapy and immunotherapy resistance in tumors. Primers used for first-strand cDNA, a TRAV- and TRBV-specific set, covered both alpha and beta chains. TCRs were amplified for about 18 PCR cycles with a constant-region primer and V-primer adapter. MiXCR, run by TCRdb on the reads, gives a single entry per CDR3 protein. The sample carries over 55,000 distinct CDR3 sequences, around 31% recorded once. Described time point: before trial treatment. The sequencing used PBMCs, collected before treatment. These receptors were taken from a female donor with ovarian cancer.

With respect to this clonotype: A much larger clonotype is one base distant, so this may be a read error. V usage is TRBV25-1 and J usage is TRBJ2-7; 7 bases map to TRBD1. This CDR3 comprises 13 residues. Germline CDR1 reads MGHDK; CDR2 reads SYGVNS. The CDR3, as DNA: TGTGCCAACAGTGAGCCGGGACAGCGACGGCAGTACTTC. This sequence encodes CANSEPGQRRQYF.

This chain connects TRBV7-8 to TRBJ2-1; 8 nucleotides align to TRBD2. V dropped 5 bases and J dropped 4; count of bases not matched to a gene: 1. Germline-derived CDR1 and CDR2 are SGHVS and FQNEAQ. This CDR3 comprises 13 residues. The DNA of the CDR3 is TGTGCCAGCAGCCGGGAGGGGTACAATGAGCAGTTCTTC. It specifies CASSREGYNEQFF. Drawing the rest from reference TRBV7-8 and TRBJ2-1, the complete variable domain is GAGVSQSPRYKVAKRGQDVALRCDPISGHVSLFWYQQALGQGPEFLTYFQNEAQLDKSGLPSDRFFAERPEGSVSTLKIQRTQQEDSAVYLCASSREGYNEQFFGPGTRLTVL.

In this sample, this clonotype turned up once. The chain employs TRBV7-8 and TRBJ2-3; D possibly corresponds to TRBD2 (5 bases). Trimming shortened V by 4 bases and J by 6 bases, and 17 bases separated the two germline ends. Germline lookup yields CDR1 SGHVS and CDR2 FQNEAQ. The length of the CDR3 is 15 residues. This CDR3 is CASSSTGSPVDTQYF. As DNA, the CDR3 is TGTGCCAGCAGCTCCACGGGGTCTCCCGTCGATACGCAGTATTTT.

The chain links TRBV4-3 to TRBJ1-5; D is uncertain. The ends were cut back, 5 bases at V and 8 bases at J, with 13 bases in the middle. Germline CDR1 and CDR2: LGHNA and YSLEER. This CDR3 has 13 residues. The DNA for the CDR3 is TGCGCCAGCAGCGTAACACGGTTGGAGCCCCAGCATTTT. As protein: CASSVTRLEPQHF.

This clonotype ranks as medium-sized. The chain couples TRBV5-5 to TRBJ1-1; D gene uncertain. The CDR3 loop spans 13 amino acids. Germline V CDR1 and CDR2: SGHKS, YYEKEE (reference sequence). V was cut by 4 bases and J by 3 bases, with 10 bases left in between. This chain's CDR3 is CASSVASDTEAFF. CDR3 sequence (DNA): TGTGCCAGCAGCGTGGCATCGGACACTGAAGCTTTCTTT.

The rearrangement uses TRBV5-1 and TRBJ1-1, with a weak D call TRBD1 (6 bases). CDR1 is SGHRS, CDR2 YFSETQ, per germline. Trimming shortened V by 6 bases and J by 7 bases, and 13 bases separated the two germline ends. The CDR3 is 12 residues long. In DNA form, the CDR3 reads TGCGCCAGCAAATCAGGGGACGGTGAAGCTTTCTTT. Protein product: CASKSGDGEAFF.

This clonotype has a count of ten or more. The chain links TRBV5-1 to TRBJ2-2; no reliable D call. Germline loops: CDR1 SGHRS, CDR2 YFSETQ. This CDR3 spans 17 amino acids. Trimming removed 3 bases at V and 0 bases at J, with 15 bases between. The chain's CDR3 is CASSSILSGSNTGELFF. CDR3 DNA sequence: TGCGCCAGCAGCTCTATACTATCTGGGTCGAACACCGGGGAGCTGTTTTTT.

J is TRBJ2-4 and V is TRBV5-5; 11 positions match TRBD1. This CDR3 is 16 amino acids long. CDR1 and CDR2 from the germline V gene are SGHKS and YYEKEE (reference sequence). Trimming at V came to 4 bases and at J to 6 bases, leaving 9 bases not matched to a gene. CDR3 sequence (DNA): TGTGCCAGCAGCGGGCCGGGACAGGGGGTGGGAAACATTCAGTACTTC. It specifies CASSGPGQGVGNIQYF.

This clonotype occurred many times. The V gene is TRBV5-1, the J gene TRBJ2-7, with 7 bases matching TRBD2. The CDR3 loop spans 15 amino acids. J lost 3 bases, V lost 1 base, and 7 bases had no gene match. Germline lookup yields CDR1 SGHRS and CDR2 YFSETQ. CDR3 in amino acids: CASSLTLGEGYEQYF. DNA of the CDR3: TGCGCCAGCAGCTTGACCCTCGGGGAGGGCTACGAGCAGTACTTC.

The rearrangement uses TRBV12-3 or TRBV12-4 and TRBJ2-3, with D tentatively TRBD2 (6 bases). Trimming took off 6 bases at V and 0 bases at J, with 13 bases between the two ends. This CDR3 spans 15 amino acids. Here the CDR3 DNA reads TGTGCCAGCAGCATGGCGGGGACTAGCACAGATACGCAGTATTTT. Translating gives CASSMAGTSTDTQYF.

This clonotype was detected ten times or more. The chain uses TRBV29-1 and TRBJ1-5; TRBD1 aligns across 10 bases. Germline CDR1 is SQVTM and CDR2 is ANQGSEA. The CDR3 has 14 amino acids. V shed 6 bases and J 7 bases; nucleotides not matched to a gene: 9. In nucleotides, the CDR3 is TGCAGCGTCGTGACAGGGGGCGTAGGGCAGCCCCAGCATTTT. Translating gives CSVVTGGVGQPQHF.

This clonotype was seen repeatedly, ten times or more. This chain connects TRBV12-3 or TRBV12-4 to TRBJ2-2; no firm D call. Trimming shortened V by 6 bases and J by 2 bases, and 19 bases separated the two germline ends. This CDR3 comprises 17 residues. CDR3 in DNA: TGTGCCAGCAGCCTAGGACGGTTGGATATAAACACCGGGGAGCTGTTTTTT. It is translated as CASSLGRLDINTGELFF.

At least ten counts were recorded for this clonotype. The chain is built from TRBV7-9 and TRBJ2-1; maybe TRBD1 (6 bases). V lost 4 bases and J 0 bases, leaving 13 bases between the germline ends. The germline CDR1 and CDR2 sequences are SEHNR and FQNEAQ (reference sequence). The CDR3 runs 16 residues. The CDR3 is CASSYQGPSSYNEQFF. The CDR3 bases are TGTGCCAGCAGCTACCAGGGGCCGAGCTCCTACAATGAGCAGTTCTTC.

The gene calls are TRBV4-3 and TRBJ1-2; tentative D call: TRBD1 (5 bases). The ends were cut back, 0 bases at V and 3 bases at J, with 8 bases in the middle. This CDR3 contains 14 residues. CDR1 LGHNA and CDR2 YSLEER come from the germline V gene. The CDR3 region has the DNA TGCGCCAGCAGCCAAGACCCGACAGACTATGGCTACACCTTC. Protein product: CASSQDPTDYGYTF.